This T cell receptor (beta chain) was recovered during a study of cytomegalovirus exposure and HLA in healthy donors. Whole-study results and caveats: Earlier findings revealed that most TCR beta V segments proved productive either about 87% or about 30% of the time.

60 Vbeta and 13 Jbeta primers were used in PCR. Sequencing was performed with immunoSEQ multiplex PCR; in TCRdb, only in-frame clones are kept and a portion is missing. Of fewer than 200,000 clones in the sample, approximately 80% were seen once. The CDR3 contains 15 residues. CDR1 and CDR2 (germline): MNHEY, SVGAGI. The V and J ends lost 0 bases and 7 bases, in that order; junction bases with no gene match: 4. To note about this clone: The antigen remains unidentified.

Material: PBMCs. This TCR was recovered from a woman between 18 and 29 years old in good health and CMV-seronegative. The V call is TRBV6-5, the J call TRBJ2-1, with 9 bases lining up with TRBD2. The CDR3 DNA sequence: TGTGCCAGCAGTTACTCAGGGCTAGCGGGAAATGAGCAGTTCTTC. It translates to CASSYSGLAGNEQFF.